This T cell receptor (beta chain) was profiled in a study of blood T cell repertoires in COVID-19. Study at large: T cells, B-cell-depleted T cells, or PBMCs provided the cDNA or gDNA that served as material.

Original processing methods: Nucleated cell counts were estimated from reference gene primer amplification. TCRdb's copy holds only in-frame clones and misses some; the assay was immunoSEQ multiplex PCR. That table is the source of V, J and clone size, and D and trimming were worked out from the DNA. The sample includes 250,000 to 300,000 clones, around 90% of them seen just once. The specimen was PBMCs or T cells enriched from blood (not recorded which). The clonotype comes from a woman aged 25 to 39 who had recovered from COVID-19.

The CDR3 DNA reads TGCGCCAGCAGCACACTAGCGAATGAGCAGTTCTTC. Protein sequence: CASSTLANEQFF. The chain couples TRBV5-1 to TRBJ2-1; 7 bases fit TRBD2. CDR3 length equals 12 residues. Trimming took 4 bases from V and 7 from J; bases not matched to a gene: 2. The V gene's germline CDR1 is SGHRS and CDR2 YFSETQ.